This T cell receptor beta chain is from a study of cytomegalovirus exposure and HLA in healthy donors. The PCR used 60 Vbeta and 13 Jbeta primers. Libraries were prepared by immunoSEQ multiplex PCR; TCRdb keeps only in-frame clonotypes and omits some of them. This table has some 130,000 clones, about four fifths appearing once. Comments on this clone: Its antigen is not identified.

Whole-study findings and limits: A later analysis reportedly found fewer N-insertions in an Asian-associated ancestry cluster than the approximately 700-donor mean.

Source material: PBMCs. The source is a young man in good health and CMV-seronegative.

The CDR3 protein is CASSFGLGQGVTEAFF. In nucleotides, the CDR3 is TGCGCCAGCAGCTTTGGTTTGGGACAGGGTGTCACTGAAGCTTTCTTT. The V gene is TRBV5-1, the J gene TRBJ1-1; 9 bases match TRBD1. After removal of 2 bases from V and 4 bases from J, the junction contained 9 bases not matched to a gene. Germline assignment: CDR1 SGHRS and CDR2 YFSETQ. The CDR3 covers 16 residues.